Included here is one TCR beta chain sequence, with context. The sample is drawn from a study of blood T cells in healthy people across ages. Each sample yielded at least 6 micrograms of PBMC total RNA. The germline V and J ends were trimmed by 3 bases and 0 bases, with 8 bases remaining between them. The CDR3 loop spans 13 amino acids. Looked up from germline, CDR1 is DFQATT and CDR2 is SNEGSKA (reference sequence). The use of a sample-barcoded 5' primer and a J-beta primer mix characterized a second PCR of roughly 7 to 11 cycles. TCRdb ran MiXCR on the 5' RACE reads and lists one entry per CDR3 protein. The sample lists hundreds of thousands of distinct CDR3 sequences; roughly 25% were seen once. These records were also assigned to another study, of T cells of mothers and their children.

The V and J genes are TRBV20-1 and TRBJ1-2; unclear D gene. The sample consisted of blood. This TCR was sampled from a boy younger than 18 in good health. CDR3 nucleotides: TGCAGTGCTAGGCGCCAAGCTAACTATGGCTACACCTTC. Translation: CSARRQANYGYTF.